This TCR beta chain comes out of a study of T-cell reconstitution after alpha-beta-depleted transplantation in children. Unique molecular identifiers were incorporated during preparation of the TCRbeta library. A single record per CDR3 protein comes from TCRdb applying MiXCR to the PCR reads. This sample has some 290,000 distinct CDR3 sequences, with roughly 21% found just once. Concerning this clonotype: Its antigen is undetermined.

The CDR3 loop spans 16 amino acids. The germline gives CDR1 MNHEY, CDR2 SVGAGI. V dropped 2 bases and J dropped 6 bases, with 16 bases sitting between them. Study-level findings and limits: After one year, T-cell counts and TCRbeta diversity mostly came from new T cells. Certain patients had high TCRbeta diversity at day 60, and it came from recipient T cells and thymic progenitors that survived. At around two months after transplant, the alpha-beta T cells were reportedly derived from several hundred expanded clones that came from non-depleted graft cells.

The chain carries TRBV6-5 and TRBJ1-4, with D perhaps matching TRBD1 (6 bases). This specimen was PBMCs, mostly from graft donor cells, taken 180 days after TCRalphabeta/CD19-depleted stem cell transplant. The sequence came from a male patient younger than 18 who had a stem cell transplant for acute lymphoblastic leukemia, so the T cells may come from the graft donor. The DNA of the CDR3 is TGTGCCAGCAGTTACAGGCGGGGAGGGGGGGATGAAAAACTGTTTTTT. Translated: CASSYRRGGGDEKLFF.